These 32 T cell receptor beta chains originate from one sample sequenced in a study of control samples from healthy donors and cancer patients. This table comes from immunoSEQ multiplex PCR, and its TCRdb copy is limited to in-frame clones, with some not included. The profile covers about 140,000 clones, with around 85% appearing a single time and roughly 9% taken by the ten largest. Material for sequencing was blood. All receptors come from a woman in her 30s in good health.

The CDR3 loop reads CSTIPVGQTNYGYTF. As DNA, the CDR3 is TGCAGCACAATTCCCGTAGGGCAGACTAACTATGGCTACACCTTC. This chain uses TRBV29-1 with TRBJ1-2; D not certain. The CDR3 has 15 amino acids. Per the germline V gene, CDR1 is SQVTM and CDR2 is ANQGSEA. V was cut by 8 bases and J by 0 bases, with 19 bases left in between.

This chain's CDR3 is CAISEREGSTEAFF. The DNA for the CDR3 is TGTGCCATCAGTGAACGGGAGGGGAGCACTGAAGCTTTCTTT. The genes are TRBV10-3 and TRBJ1-1, with a tentative D call TRBD1 (5 bases). V lost 3 bases to trimming and J lost 4 bases, with 12 bases between them. Germline V gene sequence: CDR1 ENHRY, CDR2 SYGVKD. The CDR3 has 14 amino acids.

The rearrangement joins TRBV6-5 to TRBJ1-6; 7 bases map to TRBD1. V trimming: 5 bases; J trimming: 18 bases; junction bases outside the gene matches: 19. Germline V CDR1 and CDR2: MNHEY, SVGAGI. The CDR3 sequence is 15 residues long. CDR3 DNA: TGTGCCAGCAGTCTAAGTCAGGGAAAGGGGGCATTGTACCACTTT. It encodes CASSLSQGKGALYHF.

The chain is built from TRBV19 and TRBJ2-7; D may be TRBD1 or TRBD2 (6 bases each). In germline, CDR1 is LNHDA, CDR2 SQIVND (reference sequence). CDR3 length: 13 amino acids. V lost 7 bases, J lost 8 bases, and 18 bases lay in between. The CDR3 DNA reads TGTGCCAGTAACGGGGGCGACCTCGGGCAGCAGTACTTC. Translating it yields CASNGGDLGQQYF.

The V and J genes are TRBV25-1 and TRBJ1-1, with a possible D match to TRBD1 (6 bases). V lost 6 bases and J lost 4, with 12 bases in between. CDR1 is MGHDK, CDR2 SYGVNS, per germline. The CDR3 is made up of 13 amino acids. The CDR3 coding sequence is TGTGCCAGCAGCCCAGGGGCTCTCACTGAAGCTTTCTTT. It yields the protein CASSPGALTEAFF.

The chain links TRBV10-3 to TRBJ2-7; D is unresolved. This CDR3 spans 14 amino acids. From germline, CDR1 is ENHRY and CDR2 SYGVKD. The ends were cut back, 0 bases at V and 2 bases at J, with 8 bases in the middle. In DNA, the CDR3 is TGTGCCATCAGTGAGTCCCCTAACACCTACGAGCAGTACTTC. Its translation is CAISESPNTYEQYF.

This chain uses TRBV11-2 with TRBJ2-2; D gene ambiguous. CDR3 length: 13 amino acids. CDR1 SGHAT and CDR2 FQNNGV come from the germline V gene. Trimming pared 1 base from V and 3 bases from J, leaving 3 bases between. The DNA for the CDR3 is TGTGCCAGCAGCTTAGTCTACACCGGGGAGCTGTTTTTT. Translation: CASSLVYTGELFF.

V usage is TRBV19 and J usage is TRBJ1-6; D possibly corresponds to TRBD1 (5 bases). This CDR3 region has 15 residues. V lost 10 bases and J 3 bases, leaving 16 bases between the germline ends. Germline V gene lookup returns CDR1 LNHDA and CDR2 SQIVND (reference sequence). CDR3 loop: CATKSDSFYNSPLHF. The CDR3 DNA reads TGTGCCACTAAAAGCGACAGCTTCTATAATTCACCCCTCCACTTT.

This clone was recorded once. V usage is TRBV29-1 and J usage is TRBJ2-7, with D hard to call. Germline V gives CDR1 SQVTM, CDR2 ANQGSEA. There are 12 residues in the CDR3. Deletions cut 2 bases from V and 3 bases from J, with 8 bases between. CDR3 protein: CSVELQDYEQYF. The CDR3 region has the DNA TGCAGCGTTGAACTTCAAGACTACGAGCAGTACTTC.

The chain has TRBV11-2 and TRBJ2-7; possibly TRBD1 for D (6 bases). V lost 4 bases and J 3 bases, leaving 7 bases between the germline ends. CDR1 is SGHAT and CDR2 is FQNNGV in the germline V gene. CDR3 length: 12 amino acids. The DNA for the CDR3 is TGTGCCAGCAGCTCACAGGGCTACGAGCAGTACTTC. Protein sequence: CASSSQGYEQYF.

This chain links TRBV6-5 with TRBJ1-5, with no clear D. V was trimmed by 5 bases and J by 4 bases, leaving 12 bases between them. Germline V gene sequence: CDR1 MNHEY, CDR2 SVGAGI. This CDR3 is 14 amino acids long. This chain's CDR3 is CASSPPDRNQPQHF. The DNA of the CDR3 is TGTGCCAGCAGTCCACCGGACCGGAATCAGCCCCAGCATTTT.

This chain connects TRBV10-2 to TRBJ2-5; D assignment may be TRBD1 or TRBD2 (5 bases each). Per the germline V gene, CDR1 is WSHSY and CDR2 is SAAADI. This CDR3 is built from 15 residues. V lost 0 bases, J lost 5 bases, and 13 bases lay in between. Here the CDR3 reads CASSESAGPGETQYF. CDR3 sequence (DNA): TGCGCCAGCAGTGAGTCGGCAGGGCCGGGGGAGACCCAGTACTTC.

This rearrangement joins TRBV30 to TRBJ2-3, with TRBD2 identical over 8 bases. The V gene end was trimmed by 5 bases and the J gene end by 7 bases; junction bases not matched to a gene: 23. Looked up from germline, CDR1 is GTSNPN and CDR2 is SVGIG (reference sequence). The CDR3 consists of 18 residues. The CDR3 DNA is TGTGCCTGGGTTCAGGGACTAGGGGGACGGCTCCTTGATTATACGCAGTATTTT. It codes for CAWVQGLGGRLLDYTQYF.

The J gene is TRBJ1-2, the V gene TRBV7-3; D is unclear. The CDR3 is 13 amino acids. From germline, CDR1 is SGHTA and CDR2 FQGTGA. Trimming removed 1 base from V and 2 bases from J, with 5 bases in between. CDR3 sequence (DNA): TGTGCCAGCAGCTTAAACAGCAACTATGGCTACACCTTC. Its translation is CASSLNSNYGYTF.

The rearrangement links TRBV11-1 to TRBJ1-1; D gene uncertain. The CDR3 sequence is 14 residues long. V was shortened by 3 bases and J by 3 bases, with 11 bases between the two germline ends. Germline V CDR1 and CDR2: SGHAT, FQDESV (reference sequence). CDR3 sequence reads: CASSFSPGDTEAFF. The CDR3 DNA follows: TGTGCCAGCAGCTTCTCTCCGGGTGACACTGAAGCTTTCTTT.

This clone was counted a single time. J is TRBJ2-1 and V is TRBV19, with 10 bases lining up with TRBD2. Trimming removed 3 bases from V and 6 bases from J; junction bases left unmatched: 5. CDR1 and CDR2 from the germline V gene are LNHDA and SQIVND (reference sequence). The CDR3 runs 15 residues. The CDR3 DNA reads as TGTGCCAGTAGTATTCTGAGACTAGCGGGCAATGAGCAGTTCTTC. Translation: CASSILRLAGNEQFF.

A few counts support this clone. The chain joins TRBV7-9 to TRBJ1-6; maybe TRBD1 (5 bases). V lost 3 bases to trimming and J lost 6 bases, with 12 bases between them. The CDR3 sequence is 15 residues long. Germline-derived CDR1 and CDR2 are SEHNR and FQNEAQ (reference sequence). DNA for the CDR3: TGTGCCAGCAGCTTCAGCAGGGAGGGTAATTCACCCCTCCACTTT. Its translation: CASSFSREGNSPLHF.

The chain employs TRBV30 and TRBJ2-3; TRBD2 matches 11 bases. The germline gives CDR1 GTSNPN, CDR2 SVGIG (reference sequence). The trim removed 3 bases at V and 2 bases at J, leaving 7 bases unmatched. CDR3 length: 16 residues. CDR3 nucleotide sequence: TGTGCCTGGAGGGGCGGGACTAGCGGAGCCACAGATACGCAGTATTTT. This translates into CAWRGGTSGATDTQYF. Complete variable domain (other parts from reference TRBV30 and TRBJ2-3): SQTIHQWPATLVQPVGSPLSLECTVEGTSNPNLYWYRQAAGRGLQLLFYSVGIGQISSEVPQNLSASRPQDRQFILSSKKLLLSDSGFYLCAWRGGTSGATDTQYFGPGTRLTVL.

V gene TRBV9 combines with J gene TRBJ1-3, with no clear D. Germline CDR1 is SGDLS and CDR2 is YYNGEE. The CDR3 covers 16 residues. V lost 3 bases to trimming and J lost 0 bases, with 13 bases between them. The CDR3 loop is CASSGGDTYSGNTIYF. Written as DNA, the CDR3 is TGTGCCAGCAGCGGAGGAGACACTTACTCTGGAAACACCATATATTTT.

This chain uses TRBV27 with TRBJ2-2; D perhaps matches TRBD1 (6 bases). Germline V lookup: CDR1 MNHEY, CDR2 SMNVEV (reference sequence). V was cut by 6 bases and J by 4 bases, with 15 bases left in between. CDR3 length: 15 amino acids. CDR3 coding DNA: TGTGCCAGCAGACCCTTAACAGGGTTCACCGGGGAGCTGTTTTTT. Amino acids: CASRPLTGFTGELFF.

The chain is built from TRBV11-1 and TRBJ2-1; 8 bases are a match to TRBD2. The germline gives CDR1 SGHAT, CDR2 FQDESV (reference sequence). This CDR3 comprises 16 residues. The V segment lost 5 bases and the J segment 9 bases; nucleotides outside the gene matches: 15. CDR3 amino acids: CASSPDVGRAVGEQFF. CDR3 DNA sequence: TGTGCCAGCAGCCCCGATGTCGGGAGGGCCGTAGGTGAGCAGTTCTTC.

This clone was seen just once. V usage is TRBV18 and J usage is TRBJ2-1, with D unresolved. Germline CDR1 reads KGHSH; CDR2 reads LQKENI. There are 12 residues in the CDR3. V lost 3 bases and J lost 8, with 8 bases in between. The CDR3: CASSPGGHEQFF. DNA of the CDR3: TGTGCCAGCTCACCGGGTGGGCATGAGCAGTTCTTC. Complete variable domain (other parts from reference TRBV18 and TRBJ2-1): NAGVMQNPRHLVRRRGQEARLRCSPMKGHSHVYWYRQLPEEGLKFMVYLQKENIIDESGMPKERFSAEFPKEGPSILRIQQVVRGDSAAYFCASSPGGHEQFFGPGTRLTVL.

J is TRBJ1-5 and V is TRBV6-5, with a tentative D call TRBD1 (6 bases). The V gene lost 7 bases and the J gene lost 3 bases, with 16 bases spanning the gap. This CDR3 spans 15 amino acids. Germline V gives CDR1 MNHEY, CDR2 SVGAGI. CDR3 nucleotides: TGTGCCAGCACCCTAAGGGGGAGAATCAATCAGCCCCAGCATTTT. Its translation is CASTLRGRINQPQHF.

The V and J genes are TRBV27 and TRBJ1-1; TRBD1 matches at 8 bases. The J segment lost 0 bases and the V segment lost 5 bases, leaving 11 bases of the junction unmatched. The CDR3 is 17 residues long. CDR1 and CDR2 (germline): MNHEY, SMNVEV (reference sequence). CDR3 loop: CASSNGQGIALNTEAFF. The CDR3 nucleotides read TGTGCCAGCAGTAACGGACAGGGTATAGCACTGAACACTGAAGCTTTCTTT.

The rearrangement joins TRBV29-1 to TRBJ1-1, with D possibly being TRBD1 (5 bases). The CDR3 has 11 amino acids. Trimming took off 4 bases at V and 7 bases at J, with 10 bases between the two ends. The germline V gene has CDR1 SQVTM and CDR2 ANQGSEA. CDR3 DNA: TGCAGCGTTGCCGACAGCGTTGAAGCTTTCTTT. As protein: CSVADSVEAFF. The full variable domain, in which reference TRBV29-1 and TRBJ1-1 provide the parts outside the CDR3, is SAVISQKPSRDICQRGTSLTIQCQVDSQVTMMFWYRQQPGQSLTLIATANQGSEATYESGFVIDKFPISRPNLTFSTLTVSNMSPEDSSIYLCSVADSVEAFFGQGTRLTVV.

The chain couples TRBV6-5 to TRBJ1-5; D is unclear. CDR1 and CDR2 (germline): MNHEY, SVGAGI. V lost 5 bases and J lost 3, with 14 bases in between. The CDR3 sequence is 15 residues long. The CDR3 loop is CASSPFDGYNQPQHF. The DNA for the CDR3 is TGTGCCAGCAGTCCCTTCGACGGATACAATCAGCCCCAGCATTTT.

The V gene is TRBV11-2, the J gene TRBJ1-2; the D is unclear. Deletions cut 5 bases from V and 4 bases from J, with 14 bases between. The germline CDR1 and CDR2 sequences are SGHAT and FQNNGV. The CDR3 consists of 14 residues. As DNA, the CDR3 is TGTGCCAGCAGCCCCCCGAGGGTTTCCTATGGCTACACCTTC. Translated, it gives CASSPPRVSYGYTF. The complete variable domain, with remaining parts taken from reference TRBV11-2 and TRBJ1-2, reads EAGVAQSPRYKIIEKRQSVAFWCNPISGHATLYWYQQILGQGPKLLIQFQNNGVVDDSQLPKDRFSAERLKGVDSTLKIQPAKLEDSAVYLCASSPPRVSYGYTFGSGTRLTVV.

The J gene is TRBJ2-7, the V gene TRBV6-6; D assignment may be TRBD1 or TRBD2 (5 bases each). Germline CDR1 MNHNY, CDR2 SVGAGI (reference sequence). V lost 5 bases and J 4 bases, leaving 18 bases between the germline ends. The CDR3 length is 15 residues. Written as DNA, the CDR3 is TGTGCCAGCAGTCCCCGGGACGAGGGCAGGTACGAGCAGTACTTC. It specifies CASSPRDEGRYEQYF.

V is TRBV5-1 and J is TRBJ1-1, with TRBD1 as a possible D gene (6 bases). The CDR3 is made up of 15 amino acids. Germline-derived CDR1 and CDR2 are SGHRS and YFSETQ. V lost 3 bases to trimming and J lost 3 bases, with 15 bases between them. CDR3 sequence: CASSYLGGVDTEAFF. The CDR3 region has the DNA TGCGCCAGCAGCTATCTGGGGGGCGTTGACACTGAAGCTTTCTTT.

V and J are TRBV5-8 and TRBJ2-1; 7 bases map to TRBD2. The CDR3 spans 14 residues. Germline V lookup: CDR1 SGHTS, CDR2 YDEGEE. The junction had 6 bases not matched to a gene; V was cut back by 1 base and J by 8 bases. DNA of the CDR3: TGTGCCAGCAGCTTGCGGGCGGGAGCTTATGAGCAGTTCTTC. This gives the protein CASSLRAGAYEQFF.

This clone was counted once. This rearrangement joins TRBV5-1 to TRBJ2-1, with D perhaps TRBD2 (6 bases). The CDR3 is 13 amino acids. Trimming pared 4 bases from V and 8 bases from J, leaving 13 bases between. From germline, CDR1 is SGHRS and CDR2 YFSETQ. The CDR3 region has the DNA TGCGCCAGCAGCGGGCCTAGCGTCGATGAGCAGTTCTTC. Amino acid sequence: CASSGPSVDEQFF.

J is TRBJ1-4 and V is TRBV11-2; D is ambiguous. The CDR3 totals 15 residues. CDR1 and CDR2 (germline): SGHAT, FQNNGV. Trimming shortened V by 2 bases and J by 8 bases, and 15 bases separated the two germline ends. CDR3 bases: TGTGCCAGCAGCTTAAGTATAGGAGCTCGGGAAAAACTGTTTTTT. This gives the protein CASSLSIGAREKLFF.